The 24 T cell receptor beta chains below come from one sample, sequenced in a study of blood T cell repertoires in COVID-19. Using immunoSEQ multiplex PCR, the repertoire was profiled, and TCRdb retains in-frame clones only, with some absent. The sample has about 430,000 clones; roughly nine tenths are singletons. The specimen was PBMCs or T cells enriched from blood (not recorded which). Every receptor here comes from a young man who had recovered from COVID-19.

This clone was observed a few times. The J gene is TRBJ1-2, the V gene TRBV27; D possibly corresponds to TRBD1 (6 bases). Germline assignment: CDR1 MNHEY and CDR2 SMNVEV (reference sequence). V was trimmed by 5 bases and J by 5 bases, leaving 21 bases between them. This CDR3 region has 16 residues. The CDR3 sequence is CASSRTTGLLPYGYTF. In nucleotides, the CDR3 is TGTGCCAGCAGTCGGACGACAGGCCTGCTGCCGTATGGCTACACCTTC.

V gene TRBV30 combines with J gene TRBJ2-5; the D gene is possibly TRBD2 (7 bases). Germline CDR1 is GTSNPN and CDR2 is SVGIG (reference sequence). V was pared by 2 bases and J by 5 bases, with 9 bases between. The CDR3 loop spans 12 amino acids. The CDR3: CAWSKGGETQYF. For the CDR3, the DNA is TGTGCCTGGAGTAAGGGGGGGGAGACCCAGTACTTC.

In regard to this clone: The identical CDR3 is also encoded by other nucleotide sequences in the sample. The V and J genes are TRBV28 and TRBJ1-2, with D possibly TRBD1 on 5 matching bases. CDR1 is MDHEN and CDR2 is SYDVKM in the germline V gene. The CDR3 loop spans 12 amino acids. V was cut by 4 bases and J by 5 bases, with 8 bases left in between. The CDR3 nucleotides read TGTGCCAGCAGTTCTGACAGTTATGGCTACACCTTC. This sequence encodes CASSSDSYGYTF.

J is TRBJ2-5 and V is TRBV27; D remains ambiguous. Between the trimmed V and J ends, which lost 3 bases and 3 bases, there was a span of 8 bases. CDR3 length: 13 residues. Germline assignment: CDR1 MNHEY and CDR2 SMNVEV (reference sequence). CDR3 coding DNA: TGTGCCAGCAGTTTTCTCCGGGAAGAGACCCAGTACTTC. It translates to CASSFLREETQYF.

This CDR3 is CATSSLMGTTEKLFF. DNA for the CDR3: TGTGCCACCAGCAGTCTAATGGGCACGACTGAAAAACTGTTTTTT. V usage is TRBV15 and J usage is TRBJ1-4; D is unclear. The CDR3 covers 15 residues. Germline CDR1 is LNHNV and CDR2 is YYDKDF (reference sequence). With 3 bases removed from V and 7 bases from J, the gap between germline ends came to 15 bases.

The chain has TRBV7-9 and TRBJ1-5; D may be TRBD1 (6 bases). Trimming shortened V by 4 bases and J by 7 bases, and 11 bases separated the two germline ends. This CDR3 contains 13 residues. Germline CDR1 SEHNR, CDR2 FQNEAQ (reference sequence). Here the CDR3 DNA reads TGTGCCAGCAGCTCAGGGGTAGCGCAGCCCCAGCATTTT. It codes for CASSSGVAQPQHF.

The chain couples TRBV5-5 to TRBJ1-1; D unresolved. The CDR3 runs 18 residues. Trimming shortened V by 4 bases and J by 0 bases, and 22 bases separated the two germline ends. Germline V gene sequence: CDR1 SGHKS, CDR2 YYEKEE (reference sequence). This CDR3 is CASSRGRWGDRLNTEAFF. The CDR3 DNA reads TGTGCCAGCAGCCGAGGGCGTTGGGGAGACCGTTTGAACACTGAAGCTTTCTTT.

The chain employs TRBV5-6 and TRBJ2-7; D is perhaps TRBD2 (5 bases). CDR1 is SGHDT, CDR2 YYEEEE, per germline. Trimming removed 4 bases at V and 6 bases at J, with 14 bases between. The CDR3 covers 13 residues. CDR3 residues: CASSRSTEGEQYF. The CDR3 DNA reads TGTGCCAGCAGCCGATCTACCGAGGGCGAGCAGTACTTC. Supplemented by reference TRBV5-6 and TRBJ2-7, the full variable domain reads DAGVTQSPTHLIKTRGQQVTLRCSPKSGHDTVSWYQQALGQGPQFIFQYYEEEERQRGNFPDRFSGHQFPNYSSELNVNALLLGDSALYLCASSRSTEGEQYFGPGTRLTVT.

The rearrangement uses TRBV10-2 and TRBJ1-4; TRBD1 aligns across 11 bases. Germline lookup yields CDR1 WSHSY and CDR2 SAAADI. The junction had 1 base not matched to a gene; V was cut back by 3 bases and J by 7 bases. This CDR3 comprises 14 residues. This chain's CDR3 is CASSDGTGGEKLFF. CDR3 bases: TGCGCCAGCAGTGATGGGACAGGGGGTGAAAAACTGTTTTTT.

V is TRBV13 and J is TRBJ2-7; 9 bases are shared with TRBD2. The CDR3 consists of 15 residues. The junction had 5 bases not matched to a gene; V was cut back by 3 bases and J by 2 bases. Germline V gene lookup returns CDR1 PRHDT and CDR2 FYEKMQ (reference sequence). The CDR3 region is CASSFAAGGTYEQYF. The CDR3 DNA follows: TGTGCCAGCAGCTTTGCTGCGGGAGGGACCTACGAGCAGTACTTC.

The CDR3 DNA reads as TGTGCCAGCGGCGTAGCGGGAGCCTACGAGCAGTACTTC. Residues: CASGVAGAYEQYF. This sequence joins TRBV14 and TRBJ2-7; TRBD2 matches 9 bases. The V gene's germline CDR1 is SGHDN and CDR2 FVKESK. With 8 bases clipped from V and 2 bases from J, the junction kept 4 bases outside the gene matches. CDR3 length: 13 residues.

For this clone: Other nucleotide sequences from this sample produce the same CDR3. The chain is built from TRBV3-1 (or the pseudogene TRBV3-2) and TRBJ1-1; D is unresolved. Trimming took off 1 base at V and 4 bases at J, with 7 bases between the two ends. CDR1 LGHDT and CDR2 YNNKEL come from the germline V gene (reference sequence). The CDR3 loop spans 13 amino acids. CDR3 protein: CASSQVPGTEAFF. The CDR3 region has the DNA TGTGCCAGCAGCCAAGTGCCGGGCACTGAAGCTTTCTTT.

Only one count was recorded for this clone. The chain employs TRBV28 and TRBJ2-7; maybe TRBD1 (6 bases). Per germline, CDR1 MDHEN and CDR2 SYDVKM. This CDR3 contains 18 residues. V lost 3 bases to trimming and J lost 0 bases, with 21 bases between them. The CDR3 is CASSFWAGEKVGSYEQYF. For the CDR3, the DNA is TGTGCCAGCAGTTTTTGGGCAGGGGAGAAGGTCGGCTCCTACGAGCAGTACTTC.

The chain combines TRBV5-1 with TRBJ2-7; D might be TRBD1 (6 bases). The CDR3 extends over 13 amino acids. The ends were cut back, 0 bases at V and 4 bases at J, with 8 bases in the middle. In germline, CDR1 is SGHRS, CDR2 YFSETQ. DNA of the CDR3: TGCGCCAGCAGCTTGGGAGGGGGTTACGAGCAGTACTTC. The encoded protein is CASSLGGGYEQYF.

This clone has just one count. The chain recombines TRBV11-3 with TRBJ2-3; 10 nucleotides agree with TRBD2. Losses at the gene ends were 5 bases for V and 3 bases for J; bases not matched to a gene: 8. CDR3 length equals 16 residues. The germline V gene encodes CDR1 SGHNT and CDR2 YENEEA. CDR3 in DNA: TGTGCCAGCAGCCGAACTAGCGGGATGGGGACAGATACGCAGTATTTT. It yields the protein CASSRTSGMGTDTQYF.

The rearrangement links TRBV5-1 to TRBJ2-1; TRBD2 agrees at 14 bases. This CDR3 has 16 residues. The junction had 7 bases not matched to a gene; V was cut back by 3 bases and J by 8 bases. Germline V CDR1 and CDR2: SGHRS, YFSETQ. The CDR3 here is CASSWGTSGRFDEQFF. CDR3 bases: TGCGCCAGCAGCTGGGGGACTAGCGGGAGATTCGATGAGCAGTTCTTC.

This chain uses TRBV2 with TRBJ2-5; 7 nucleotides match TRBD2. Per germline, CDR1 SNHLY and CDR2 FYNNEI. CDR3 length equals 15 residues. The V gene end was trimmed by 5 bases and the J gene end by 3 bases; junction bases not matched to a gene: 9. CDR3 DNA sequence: TGTGCCAGCAGTCCACCCCCCCGGGGGGAAGAGACCCAGTACTTC. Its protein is CASSPPPRGEETQYF. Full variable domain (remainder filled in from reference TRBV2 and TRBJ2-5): EPEVTQTPSHQVTQMGQEVILRCVPISNHLYFYWYRQILGQKVEFLVSFYNNEISEKSEIFDDQFSVERPDGSNFTLKIRSTKLEDSAMYFCASSPPPRGEETQYFGPGTRLLVL.

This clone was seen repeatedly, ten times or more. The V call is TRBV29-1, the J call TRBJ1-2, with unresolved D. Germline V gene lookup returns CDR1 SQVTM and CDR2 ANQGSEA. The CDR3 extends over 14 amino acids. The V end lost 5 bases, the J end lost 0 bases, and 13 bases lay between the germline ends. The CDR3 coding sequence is TGCAGCGTTCCACGGGGTCTTACTAACTATGGCTACACCTTC. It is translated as CSVPRGLTNYGYTF.

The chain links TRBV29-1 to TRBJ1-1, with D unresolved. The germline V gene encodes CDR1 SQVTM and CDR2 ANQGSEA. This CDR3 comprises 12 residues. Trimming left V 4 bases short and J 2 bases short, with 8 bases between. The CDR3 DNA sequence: TGCAGCGTTGTTCTCAGTAACACTGAAGCTTTCTTT. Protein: CSVVLSNTEAFF.

The CDR3 nucleotides read TGTGCCAGCAGCTTAACCTCGGGGTTCGGCCGTGGAAACACCATATATTTT. It codes for CASSLTSGFGRGNTIYF. The chain couples TRBV11-3 to TRBJ1-3; no firm D call. Germline CDR1 reads SGHNT; CDR2 reads YENEEA. Trimming left V 2 bases short and J 3 bases short, with 17 bases between. The CDR3 runs 17 residues.

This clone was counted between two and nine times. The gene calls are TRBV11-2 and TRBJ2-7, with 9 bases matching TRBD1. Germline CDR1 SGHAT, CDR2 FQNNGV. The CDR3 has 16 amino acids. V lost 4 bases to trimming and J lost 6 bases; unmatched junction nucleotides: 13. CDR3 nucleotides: TGTGCCAGCAGCTCCCCCCTCGGGACAGGGAACGGCGAGCAGTACTTC. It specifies CASSSPLGTGNGEQYF.

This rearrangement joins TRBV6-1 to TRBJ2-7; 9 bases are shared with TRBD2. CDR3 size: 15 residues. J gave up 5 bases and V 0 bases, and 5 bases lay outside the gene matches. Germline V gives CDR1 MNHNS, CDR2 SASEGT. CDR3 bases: TGTGCCAGCAGTGAAGCGTTTCTAGCGGGAAACGAGCAGTACTTC. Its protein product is CASSEAFLAGNEQYF.

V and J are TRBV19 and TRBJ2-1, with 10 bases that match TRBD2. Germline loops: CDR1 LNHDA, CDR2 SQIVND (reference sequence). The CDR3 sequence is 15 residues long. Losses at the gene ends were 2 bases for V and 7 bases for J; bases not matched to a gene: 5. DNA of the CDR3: TGTGCCAGTAGTATATCAGCGGGAGGGATAAATGAGCAGTTCTTC. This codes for CASSISAGGINEQFF.

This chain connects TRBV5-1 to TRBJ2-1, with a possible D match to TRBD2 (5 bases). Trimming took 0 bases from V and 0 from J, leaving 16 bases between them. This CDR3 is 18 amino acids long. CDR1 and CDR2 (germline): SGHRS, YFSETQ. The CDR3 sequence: CASSLGLLAISSYNEQFF. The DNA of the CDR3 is TGCGCCAGCAGCTTGGGGCTTTTAGCGATCAGCTCCTACAATGAGCAGTTCTTC. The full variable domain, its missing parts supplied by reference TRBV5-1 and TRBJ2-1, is KAGVTQTPRYLIKTRGQQVTLSCSPISGHRSVSWYQQTPGQGLQFLFEYFSETQRNKGNFPGRFSGRQFSNSRSEMNVSTLELGDSALYLCASSLGLLAISSYNEQFFGPGTRLTVL.